The clone carrying this TCR beta chain was counted a single time. The same CDR3 is also encoded by other DNA sequences in this sample. The sample comes from a study of blood T cell repertoires in COVID-19. In the study overall: There were acute and convalescent COVID-19 samples, and they came from the United States, Italy and Spain. PBMCs, B-cell-depleted T cells, or T cells were the source of the cDNA or gDNA that made up the material.

As handled by the study authors: Estimation of nucleated cell counts relied on the amplification of reference gene primers. This table comes from immunoSEQ multiplex PCR, and its TCRdb copy is limited to in-frame clones, with some not included. Clone size and the V and J calls come from that table; the DNA yielded D and trimming. The sample holds about 190,000 clones, around 86% seen once. This receptor was taken from a man aged 35-49 years with acute or convalescent COVID-19. Sequencing was performed on peripheral blood.

This chain's CDR3 is CATSDPGTGGETQYF. DNA for the CDR3: TGTGCCACCAGTGATCCCGGGACAGGGGGAGAGACCCAGTACTTC. This sequence joins TRBV24-1 and TRBJ2-5, with TRBD1 matching over 11 bases. The CDR3 has 15 amino acids. Germline V gene sequence: CDR1 KGHDR, CDR2 SFDVKD. V was clipped by 3 bases and J by 4 bases; unmatched bases: 3.